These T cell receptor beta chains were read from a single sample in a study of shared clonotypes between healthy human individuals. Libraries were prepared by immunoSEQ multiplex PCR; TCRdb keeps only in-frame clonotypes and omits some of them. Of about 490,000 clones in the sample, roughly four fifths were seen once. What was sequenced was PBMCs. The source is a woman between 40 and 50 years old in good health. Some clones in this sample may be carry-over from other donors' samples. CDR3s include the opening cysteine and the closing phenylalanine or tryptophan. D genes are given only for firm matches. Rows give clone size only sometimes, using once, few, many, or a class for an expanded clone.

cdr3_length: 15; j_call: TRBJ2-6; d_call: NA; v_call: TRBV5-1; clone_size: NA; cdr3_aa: CASSSSASGANVLTF; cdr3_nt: TGCGCCAGCAGCTCGTCAGCTTCTGGGGCCAACGTCCTGACTTTC
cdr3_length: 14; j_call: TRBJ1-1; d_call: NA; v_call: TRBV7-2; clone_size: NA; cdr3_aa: CASNLGQENTEAFF; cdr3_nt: TGTGCCAGCAACTTAGGACAAGAGAACACTGAAGCTTTCTTT
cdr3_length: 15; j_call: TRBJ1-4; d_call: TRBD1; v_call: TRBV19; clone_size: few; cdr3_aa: CASSPTGVANEKLFF; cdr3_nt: TGTGCCAGTAGCCCGACAGGGGTGGCTAATGAAAAACTGTTTTTT
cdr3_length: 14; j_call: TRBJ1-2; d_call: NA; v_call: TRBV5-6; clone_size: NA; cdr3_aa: CASSLATVIGGYTF; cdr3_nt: TGTGCCAGCAGCTTGGCGACGGTAATAGGGGGCTACACCTTC
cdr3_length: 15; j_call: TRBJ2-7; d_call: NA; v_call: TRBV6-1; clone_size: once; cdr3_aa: CASSDDRKWAFKQYF; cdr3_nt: TGTGCCAGCAGTGACGATAGGAAGTGGGCTTTCAAGCAGTACTTC
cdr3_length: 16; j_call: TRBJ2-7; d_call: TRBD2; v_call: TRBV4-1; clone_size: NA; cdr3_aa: CASSRTSGLALYEQYF; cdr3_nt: TGCGCCAGCAGCCGTACATCGGGACTAGCGCTCTACGAGCAGTACTTC
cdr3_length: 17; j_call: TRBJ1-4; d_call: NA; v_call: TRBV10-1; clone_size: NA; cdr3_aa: CASSESTGAGLDEKLFF; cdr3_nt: TGCGCCAGCAGTGAGTCGACGGGGGCTGGTTTAGATGAAAAACTGTTTTTT
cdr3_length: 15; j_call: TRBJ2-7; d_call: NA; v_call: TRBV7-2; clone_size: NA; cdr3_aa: CASSLARATRLGLYF; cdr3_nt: TGTGCCAGCAGCTTAGCCCGGGCTACCAGACTCGGGCTGTACTTC
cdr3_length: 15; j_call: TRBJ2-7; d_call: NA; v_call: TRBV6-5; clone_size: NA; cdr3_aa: CASSYSQWGTYEQYF; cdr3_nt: TGTGCCAGCAGTTACTCCCAGTGGGGCACCTACGAGCAGTACTTC
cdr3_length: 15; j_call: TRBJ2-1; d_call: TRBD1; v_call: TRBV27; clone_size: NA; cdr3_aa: CASSARDRERPEQFF; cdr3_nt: TGTGCCAGCAGTGCCCGGGACAGGGAACGGCCTGAGCAGTTCTTC
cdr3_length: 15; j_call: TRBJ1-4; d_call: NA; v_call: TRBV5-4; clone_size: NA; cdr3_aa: CASSKEGGVSGKLFF; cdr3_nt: TGTGCCAGCAGCAAGGAGGGGGGCGTATCGGGAAAACTGTTTTTT
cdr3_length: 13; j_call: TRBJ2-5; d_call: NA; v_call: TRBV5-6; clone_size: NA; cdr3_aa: CASSFWGVETQYF; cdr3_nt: TGTGCCAGCAGCTTCTGGGGGGTGGAGACCCAGTACTTC
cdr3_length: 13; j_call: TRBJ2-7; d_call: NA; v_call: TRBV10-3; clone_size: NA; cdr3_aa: CATLGGVSYEQYF; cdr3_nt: TGTGCCACCCTAGGAGGGGTATCCTACGAGCAGTACTTC
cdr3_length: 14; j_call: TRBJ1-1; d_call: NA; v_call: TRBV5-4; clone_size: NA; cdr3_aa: CASSLAQANTEAFF; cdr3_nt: TGTGCCAGCAGCTTAGCACAGGCGAACACTGAAGCTTTCTTT
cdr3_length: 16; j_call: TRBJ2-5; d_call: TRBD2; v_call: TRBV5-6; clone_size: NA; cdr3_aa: CASSFWTSVKQETQYF; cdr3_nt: TGTGCCAGCAGCTTTTGGACTAGCGTGAAACAAGAGACCCAGTACTTC
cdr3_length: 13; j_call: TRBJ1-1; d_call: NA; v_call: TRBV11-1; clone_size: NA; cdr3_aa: CASSLFQGTEAFF; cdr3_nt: TGTGCCAGCAGCTTATTCCAGGGGACTGAAGCTTTCTTT
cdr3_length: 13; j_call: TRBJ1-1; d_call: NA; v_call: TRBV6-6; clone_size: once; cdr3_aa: CASSPIKNTEAFF; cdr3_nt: TGTGCCAGCAGTCCGATCAAGAACACTGAAGCTTTCTTT
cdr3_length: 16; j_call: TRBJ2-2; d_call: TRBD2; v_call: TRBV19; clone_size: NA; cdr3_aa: CASTHPGRGDTGELFF; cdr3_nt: TGTGCCAGTACCCACCCCGGGAGGGGGGACACCGGGGAGCTGTTTTTT
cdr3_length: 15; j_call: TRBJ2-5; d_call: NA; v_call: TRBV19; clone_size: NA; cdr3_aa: CASSIGKGSRETQYF; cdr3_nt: TGTGCCAGTAGTATAGGAAAAGGGTCCAGGGAGACCCAGTACTTC
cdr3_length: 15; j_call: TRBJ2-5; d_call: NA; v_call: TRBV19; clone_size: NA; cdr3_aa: CASSLTGTPAETQYF; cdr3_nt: TGTGCCAGTAGTCTGACCGGGACTCCAGCAGAGACCCAGTACTTC
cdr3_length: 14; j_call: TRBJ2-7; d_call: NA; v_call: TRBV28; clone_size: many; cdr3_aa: CASSLYREAYEQYF; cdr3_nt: TGTGCCAGCAGTTTATACAGGGAGGCCTACGAGCAGTACTTC
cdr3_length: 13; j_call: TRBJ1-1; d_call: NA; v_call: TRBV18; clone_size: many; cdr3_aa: CASSPGENTEAFF; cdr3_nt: TGTGCCAGCTCACCAGGGGAGAACACTGAAGCTTTCTTT
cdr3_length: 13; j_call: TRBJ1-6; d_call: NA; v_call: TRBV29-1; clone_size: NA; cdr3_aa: CSVLEAARSPLHF; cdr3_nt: TGCAGCGTTCTGGAAGCTGCTCGGTCACCCCTCCACTTT
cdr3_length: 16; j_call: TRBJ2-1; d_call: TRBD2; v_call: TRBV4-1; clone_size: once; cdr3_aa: CASSPGLANSYNEQFF; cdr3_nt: TGCGCCAGCAGCCCCGGACTAGCAAACTCCTACAATGAGCAGTTCTTC
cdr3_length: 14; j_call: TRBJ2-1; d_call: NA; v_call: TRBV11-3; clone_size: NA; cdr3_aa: CASSLSGEANEQFF; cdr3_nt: TGTGCCAGCAGCTTATCGGGAGAAGCCAATGAGCAGTTCTTC
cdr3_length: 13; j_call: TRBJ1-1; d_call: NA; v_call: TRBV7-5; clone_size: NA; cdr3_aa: CASSPMDRAGAFF; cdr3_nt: TGTGCCAGCAGCCCCATGGACAGGGCTGGAGCTTTCTTT
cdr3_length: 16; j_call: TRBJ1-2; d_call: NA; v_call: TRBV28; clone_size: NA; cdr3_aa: CASSSQRVLKGDGYTF; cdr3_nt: TGTGCCAGCAGTTCCCAAAGGGTACTGAAGGGTGATGGCTACACCTTC
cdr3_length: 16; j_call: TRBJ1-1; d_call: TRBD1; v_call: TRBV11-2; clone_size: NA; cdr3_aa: CASSLSFGTAKEGAFF; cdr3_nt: TGTGCCAGCAGCTTATCATTTGGGACAGCAAAGGAGGGAGCTTTCTTT
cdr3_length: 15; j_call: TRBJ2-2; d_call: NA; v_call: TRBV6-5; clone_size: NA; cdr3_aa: CASSTTRGYTGELFF; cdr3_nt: TGTGCCAGCAGTACTACGAGGGGGTACACCGGGGAGCTGTTTTTT
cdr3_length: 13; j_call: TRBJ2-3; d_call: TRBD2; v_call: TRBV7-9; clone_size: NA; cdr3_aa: CASRGTSGDTQYF; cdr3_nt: TGTGCCAGCCGGGGGACTAGCGGAGATACGCAGTATTTT
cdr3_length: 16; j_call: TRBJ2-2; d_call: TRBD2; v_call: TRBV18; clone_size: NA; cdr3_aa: CASSPRQLAGAGELFF; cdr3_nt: TGTGCCAGCTCACCACGGCAACTAGCGGGAGCCGGGGAGCTGTTTTTT
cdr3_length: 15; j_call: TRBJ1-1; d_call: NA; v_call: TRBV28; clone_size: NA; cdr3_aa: CASTRAGKTSTEAFF; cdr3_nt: TGTGCCAGCACGCGGGCCGGGAAGACGTCCACTGAAGCTTTCTTT
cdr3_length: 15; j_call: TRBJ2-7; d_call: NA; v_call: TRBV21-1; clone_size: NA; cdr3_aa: CASSIDRGPVDEQYF; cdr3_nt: TGTGCCAGCAGCATTGACAGGGGCCCGGTGGACGAGCAGTACTTC
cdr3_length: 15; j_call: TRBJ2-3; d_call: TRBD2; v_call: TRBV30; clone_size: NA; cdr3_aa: CAWRGTSGSTDTQYF; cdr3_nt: TGTGCCTGGAGGGGGACTAGCGGGAGCACAGATACGCAGTATTTT
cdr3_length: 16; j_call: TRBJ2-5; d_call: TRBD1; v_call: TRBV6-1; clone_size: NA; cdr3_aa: CASSEGGTGIQETQYF; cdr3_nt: TGTGCCAGCAGTGAAGGGGGGACAGGGATTCAAGAGACCCAGTACTTC
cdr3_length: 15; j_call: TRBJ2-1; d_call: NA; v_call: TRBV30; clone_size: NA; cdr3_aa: CALEAGTRLYNEQFF; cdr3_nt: TGTGCTTTGGAGGCGGGGACAAGACTCTACAATGAGCAGTTCTTC
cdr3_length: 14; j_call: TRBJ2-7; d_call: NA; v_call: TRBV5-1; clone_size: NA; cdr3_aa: CASSSGTPSYEQYF; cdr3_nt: TGCGCCAGCAGTTCGGGGACTCCCTCCTACGAGCAGTACTTC
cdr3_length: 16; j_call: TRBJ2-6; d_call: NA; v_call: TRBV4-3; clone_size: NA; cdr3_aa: CASSQQVQSGANVLTF; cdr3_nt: TGCGCCAGCAGCCAACAGGTACAGTCTGGGGCCAACGTCCTGACTTTC
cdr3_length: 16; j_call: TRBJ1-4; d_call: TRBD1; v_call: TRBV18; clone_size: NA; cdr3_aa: CASSPSRTGANEKLFF; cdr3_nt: TGTGCCAGCTCGCCATCTCGGACAGGTGCTAATGAAAAACTGTTTTTT
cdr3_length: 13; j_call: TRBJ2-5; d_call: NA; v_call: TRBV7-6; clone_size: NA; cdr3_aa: CASSPLATETQYF; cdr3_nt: TGTGCCAGCAGCCCCCTCGCCACTGAGACCCAGTACTTC
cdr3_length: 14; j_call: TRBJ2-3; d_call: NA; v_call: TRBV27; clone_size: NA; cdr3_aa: CASSLRTATDTQYF; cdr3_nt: TGTGCCAGCAGTTTAAGGACAGCCACAGATACGCAGTATTTT
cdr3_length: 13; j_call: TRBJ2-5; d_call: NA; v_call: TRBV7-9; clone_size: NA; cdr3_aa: CASSLEGLATQYF; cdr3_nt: TGTGCCAGCAGCTTAGAAGGGCTAGCGACCCAGTACTTC
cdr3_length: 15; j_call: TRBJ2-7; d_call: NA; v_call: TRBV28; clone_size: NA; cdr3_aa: CASSSTGRGSYEQYF; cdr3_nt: TGTGCCAGCAGTTCCACAGGGAGGGGGTCCTACGAGCAGTACTTC
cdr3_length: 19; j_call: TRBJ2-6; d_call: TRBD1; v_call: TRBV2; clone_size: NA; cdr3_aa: CASSEDRVRFASGANVLTF; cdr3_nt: TGTGCCAGCAGTGAGGACAGGGTACGATTCGCCTCTGGGGCCAACGTCCTGACTTTC
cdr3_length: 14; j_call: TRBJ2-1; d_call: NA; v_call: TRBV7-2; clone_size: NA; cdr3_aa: CASSYRHGSDEQFF; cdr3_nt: TGTGCCAGCAGCTACCGACACGGGAGCGATGAGCAGTTCTTC
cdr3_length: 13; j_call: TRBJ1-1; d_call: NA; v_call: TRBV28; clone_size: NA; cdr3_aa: CASSLDSLAEAFF; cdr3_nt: TGTGCCAGCAGTCTAGACAGTTTAGCTGAAGCTTTCTTT